This TCR beta chain was recovered during a study of cytomegalovirus exposure and HLA in healthy donors. The study ran its PCR with 60 Vbeta and 13 Jbeta primers. The table came from immunoSEQ multiplex PCR; TCRdb's copy has only in-frame clones and leaves some out. The table for this sample gives some 150,000 clones. Germline assignment: CDR1 MGHDK and CDR2 SYGVNS. The V end was cut by 8 bases, the J end by 9 bases, with 8 bases between. There are 10 residues in the CDR3. General study points: Later on, an analysis showed TCR association rates differing by HLA locus, with DRB1 the most and HLA-C the fewest. Across donors, presence/absence analyses took sequencing depth to be roughly uniform.

A remark on this clone: The antigen is undetermined.

This chain connects TRBV25-1 to TRBJ1-3; D is uncertain. The source is a woman under 30 in good health and CMV-seronegative. What was sequenced was PBMCs. As DNA, the CDR3 is TGTGCCAGCGGTCACGGCACCATATATTTT. Its protein product is CASGHGTIYF.